This T cell receptor beta chain appears in the sequencing data of a study of metastatic and nonmetastatic thyroid tumors. Study as a whole: The authors compared repertoires across blood and tumor or nodule tissue from malignant and benign thyroid patients. Study-level findings and limits: Compared with benign nodules, malignant thyroid tumors were reported to have significantly higher TCR beta diversity in both blood and tumor.

As regards this clone: As yet, its antigen is unknown.

Authors' analysis steps: The study took CDR3 differences across clinicopathological groups and made a distant-metastasis classifier for papillary thyroid cancer from them. Through MiXCR, TCRdb re-clonotyped the PCR reads. Clone size and V and J calls follow TCRdb, not the original study. The sample holds some 20,000 clones, around 17% seen once. All patients reached thyroid surgery having received no treatment beforehand. The sequence derives from a male donor with papillary thyroid cancer or a benign thyroid nodule (not recorded which). Some clones in this sample may be carry-over from other donors' samples. Sequenced sample: blood.

CDR3 in amino acids: CASSPGGRTGELFF. The CDR3 DNA follows: TGTGCCAGCAGTCCGGGAGGTCGCACCGGGGAGCTGTTTTTT. This sequence joins TRBV28 and TRBJ2-2, with 7 bases matching TRBD2. This CDR3 has 14 amino acids. Germline lookup yields CDR1 MDHEN and CDR2 SYDVKM. V was clipped by 5 bases and J by 4 bases; unmatched bases: 4.